What follows describes a single T cell receptor (beta chain). This clone has just a few counts. It has no known antigen specificity. No base quality values were provided; no much bigger clone lies one nucleotide off. The germline V gene supplies CDR1 SGHRS and CDR2 YFSETQ. The CDR3 runs 15 amino acids, cysteine and phenylalanine included. The kept DNA is CDR3 alone, 45 bases in frame from the first base. V was cut back by 4 bases and J by 3 bases, leaving a gap of 15 bases between them. This sample is part of a study of beta chain features in type 1 diabetes (dated 2018 in TCRdb). Concerning the study at large: No differences in mean age, gender distribution, total cell number or subset yield were found between patients and healthy donors. In the study, recently diagnosed type 1 diabetes patients and matched healthy donors were compared on the TCRB repertoires of their sorted circulating CD4+ T cell subsets. Regulatory and stem cell-like memory subsets were isolated from only 8 patients and roughly eight healthy donors, whereas naive and central memory subsets came from all 30 or so donors. Across all samples, 107,917,701 sorted cells were examined, and cell number per subset correlated strongly with RNA yield.

The research as a whole found: Naive, central memory and regulatory TCRB repertoires appeared to be more similar among patients than among healthy donors. Type 1 diabetes patients showed a moderate but significant shortening of TCRB CDR3 length in all four CD4+ subsets. Shorter templates might have been favored by PCR, but patient and control samples were amplified and corrected together, so both groups would have been affected equally by any skew. Because small numbers of individuals were included in the HLA sub-analyses, any influence of HLA type on TCRB rearrangement was left unresolved. At VDJ recombination sites, type 1 diabetes patients had fewer insertions and more deleted nucleotides, which implies abnormalities in thymic rearrangement. Because cDNA rather than genomic DNA was sequenced, highly expressing activated cells could have been over-represented, although no difference in activation and CD3 levels was found between groups.

A single peripheral blood draw of about 116 mL on average was collected from each donor into heparinised tubes. Naive, central memory, regulatory and stem cell-like memory CD4+ T cells were sorted on a BD FACSAria II using a panel including CD45RO, CCR7, CD25, CD127, CD95 and CD27. Purity was above 95% for every sorted population. PBMCs were isolated immediately by Lymphoprep density gradient centrifugation and stained directly without culture. So that batch effects would be minimized, each experiment stained and sorted samples in pairs, pairing one healthy donor with one patient. The entire amount of isolated RNA was reverse transcribed using the High Capacity cDNA Reverse Transcription Kit, so the sequenced TCRB transcripts were expressed ones. Naive, central memory and regulatory T cell samples underwent deep immunoSEQ sequencing, averaging roughly 3.4 million total reads per sample. Sorted cells were lysed in RLT buffer and RNA was extracted with DNase-treated RNeasy Micro or Mini kits, depending on cell number. Each cell subset was processed separately to prevent cross-contamination, with patient and healthy donor samples processed together. Using the immunoSEQ multiplex PCR, TCRB sequences were amplified from cDNA into 87-bp fragments spanning the CDR3 region. Sequencing of the amplicons was done on the Illumina HiSeq platform. The study's own analysis went as follows. Synthetic template baselines were used to correct PCR bias computationally, reads within Hamming distance 2 were collapsed together, and singletons that could not be merged were discarded. Reads were aligned to IMGT to assign V, D and J genes, CDR3 length, and insertions or deletions at six rearrangement sites. Clonotype counts were normalized to sorted cell number within each subset before computing true diversity and Gini coefficients with the tcR R package. The overlap coefficient, calculated on TCRB nucleotide sequences, was used to quantify repertoire sharing. Out-of-frame TCRB sequences from naive cells were analyzed as a proxy for the pre-selection repertoire. TCRdb took this table from immuneACCESS and kept in-frame rearrangements with V and J called. Such tables lack part of the clones; where checked against another copy, unresolved V genes explain under half of the gap, and the rest is unexplained. V and J calls and clone size are copied from that table; D and trimming were computed from the DNA. The sample records around 450,000 clones, around 10% of which are singletons. Over 0.04% of the sample is taken by the ten largest.

The TCR sequence derives from a woman in her late teens or twenties in good health. This chain joins TRBV5-1 to TRBJ2-3; the D gene cannot be named for sure. Sequences were obtained from naive CD4+ T cells from blood. The sample's cell subset or site, from its label and the paper: true naive CD4+ T cells. The CDR3 region has the sequence CASSLVLGRTDTQYF. The DNA sequence is given as TGCGCCAGCAGCCTCGTCTTAGGCCGTACAGATACGCAGTATTTT.